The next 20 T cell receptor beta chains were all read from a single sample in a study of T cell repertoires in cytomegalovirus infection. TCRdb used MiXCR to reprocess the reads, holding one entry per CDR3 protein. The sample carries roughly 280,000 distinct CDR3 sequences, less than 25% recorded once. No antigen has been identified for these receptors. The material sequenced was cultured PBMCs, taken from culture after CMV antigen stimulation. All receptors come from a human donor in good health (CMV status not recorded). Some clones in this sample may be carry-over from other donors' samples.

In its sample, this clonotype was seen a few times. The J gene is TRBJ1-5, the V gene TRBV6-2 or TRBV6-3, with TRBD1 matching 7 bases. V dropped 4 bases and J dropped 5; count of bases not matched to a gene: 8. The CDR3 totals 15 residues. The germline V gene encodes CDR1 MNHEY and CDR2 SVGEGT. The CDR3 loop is CASSSLQGRDQPQHF. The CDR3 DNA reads TGTGCCAGCAGTTCTCTACAGGGGAGGGATCAGCCCCAGCATTTT.

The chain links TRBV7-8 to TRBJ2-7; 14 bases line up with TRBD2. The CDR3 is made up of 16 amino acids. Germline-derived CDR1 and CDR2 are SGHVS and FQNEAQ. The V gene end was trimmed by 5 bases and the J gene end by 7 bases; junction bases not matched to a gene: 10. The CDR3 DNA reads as TGTGCCAGCAGCCTGGGACTAGCGGGAGTTCTGGGAGAGCAGTACTTC. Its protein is CASSLGLAGVLGEQYF. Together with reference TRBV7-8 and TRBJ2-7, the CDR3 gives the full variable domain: GAGVSQSPRYKVAKRGQDVALRCDPISGHVSLFWYQQALGQGPEFLTYFQNEAQLDKSGLPSDRFFAERPEGSVSTLKIQRTQQEDSAVYLCASSLGLAGVLGEQYFGPGTRLTVT.

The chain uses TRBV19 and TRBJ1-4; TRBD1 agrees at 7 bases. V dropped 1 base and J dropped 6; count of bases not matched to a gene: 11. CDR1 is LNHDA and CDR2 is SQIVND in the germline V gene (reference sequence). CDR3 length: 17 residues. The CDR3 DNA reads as TGTGCCAGTAGTATAGCCCGAGCGACAGGGTTTCATGAAAAACTGTTTTTT. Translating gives CASSIARATGFHEKLFF.

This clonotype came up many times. The CDR3 DNA reads TGCGCCAGCAGCCAAGATCCTCATAATCAGCCCCAGCATTTT. It specifies CASSQDPHNQPQHF. V gene TRBV4-1 combines with J gene TRBJ1-5; D ambiguous. V dropped 0 bases and J dropped 4 bases, with 7 bases sitting between them. Per the germline V gene, CDR1 is MGHRA and CDR2 is YSYEKL. The length of the CDR3 is 14 residues.

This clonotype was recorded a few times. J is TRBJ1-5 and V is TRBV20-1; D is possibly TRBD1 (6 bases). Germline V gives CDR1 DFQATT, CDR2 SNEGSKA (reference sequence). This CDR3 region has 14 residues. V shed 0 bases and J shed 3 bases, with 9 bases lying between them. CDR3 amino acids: CSARDGGANQPQHF. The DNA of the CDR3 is TGCAGTGCTAGAGATGGGGGGGCCAATCAGCCCCAGCATTTT.

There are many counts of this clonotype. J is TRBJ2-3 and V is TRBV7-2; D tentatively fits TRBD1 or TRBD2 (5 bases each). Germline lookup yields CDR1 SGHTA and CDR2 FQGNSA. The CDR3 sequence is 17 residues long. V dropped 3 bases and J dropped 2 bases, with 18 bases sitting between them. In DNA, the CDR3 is TGTGCCAGCAGCTTTCGGGAAGGGGCGGGTGTCACAGATACGCAGTATTTT. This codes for CASSFREGAGVTDTQYF.

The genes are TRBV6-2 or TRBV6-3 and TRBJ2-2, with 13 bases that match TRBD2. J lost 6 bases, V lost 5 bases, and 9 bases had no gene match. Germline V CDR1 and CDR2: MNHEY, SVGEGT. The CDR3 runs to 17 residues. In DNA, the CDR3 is TGTGCCAGCAGTCCCTGGACTAGCGGGAGACGGCCCGGGGAGCTGTTTTTT. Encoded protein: CASSPWTSGRRPGELFF.

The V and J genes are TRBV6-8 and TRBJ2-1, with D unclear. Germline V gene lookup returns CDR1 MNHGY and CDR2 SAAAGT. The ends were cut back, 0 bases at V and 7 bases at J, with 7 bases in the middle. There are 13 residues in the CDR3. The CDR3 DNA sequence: TGTGCCAGCAGTTACTCAGAGAGGAATGAGCAGTTCTTC. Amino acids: CASSYSERNEQFF.

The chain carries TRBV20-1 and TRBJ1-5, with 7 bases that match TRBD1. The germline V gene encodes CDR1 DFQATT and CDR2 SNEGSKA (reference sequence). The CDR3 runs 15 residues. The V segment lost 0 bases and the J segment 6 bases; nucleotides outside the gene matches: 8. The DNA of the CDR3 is TGCAGTGCTAGAGATACTTCAGGGGGGGGTCAGCCCCAGCATTTT. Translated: CSARDTSGGGQPQHF.

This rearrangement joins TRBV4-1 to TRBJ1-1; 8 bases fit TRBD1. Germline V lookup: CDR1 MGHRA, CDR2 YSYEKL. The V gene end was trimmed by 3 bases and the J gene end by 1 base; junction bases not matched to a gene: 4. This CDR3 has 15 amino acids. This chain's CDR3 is CASSQTGTGNTEAFF. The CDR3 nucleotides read TGCGCCAGCAGCCAGACCGGGACAGGGAACACTGAAGCTTTCTTT.

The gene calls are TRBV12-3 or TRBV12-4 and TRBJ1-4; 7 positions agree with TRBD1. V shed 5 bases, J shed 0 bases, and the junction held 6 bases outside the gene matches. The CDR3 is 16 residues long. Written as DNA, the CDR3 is TGTGCCAGCAGTCCGACCACAGGGGCAACTAATGAAAAACTGTTTTTT. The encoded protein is CASSPTTGATNEKLFF.

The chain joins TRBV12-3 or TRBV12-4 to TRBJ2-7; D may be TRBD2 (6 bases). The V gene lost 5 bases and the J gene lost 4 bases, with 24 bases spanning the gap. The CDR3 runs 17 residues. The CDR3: CASSPSDIRRGSYEQYF. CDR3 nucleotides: TGTGCCAGCAGTCCCTCGGACATTCGGAGGGGTTCATACGAGCAGTACTTC.

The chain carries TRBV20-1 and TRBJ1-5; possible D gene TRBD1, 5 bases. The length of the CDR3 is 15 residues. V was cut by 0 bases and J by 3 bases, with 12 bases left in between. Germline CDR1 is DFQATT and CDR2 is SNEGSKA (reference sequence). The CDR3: CSAREGTEINQPQHF. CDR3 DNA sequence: TGCAGTGCTAGAGAAGGGACGGAAATCAATCAGCCCCAGCATTTT.

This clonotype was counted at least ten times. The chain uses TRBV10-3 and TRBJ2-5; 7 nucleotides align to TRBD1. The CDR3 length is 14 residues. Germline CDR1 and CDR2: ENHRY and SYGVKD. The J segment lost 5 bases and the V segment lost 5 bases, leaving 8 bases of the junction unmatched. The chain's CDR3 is CAISSRQGGETQYF. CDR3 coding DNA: TGTGCCATCAGTTCACGACAGGGCGGCGAGACCCAGTACTTC.

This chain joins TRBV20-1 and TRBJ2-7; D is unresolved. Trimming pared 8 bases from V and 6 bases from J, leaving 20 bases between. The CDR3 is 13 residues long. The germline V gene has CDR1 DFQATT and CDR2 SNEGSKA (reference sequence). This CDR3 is CSPKGPPGREQYF. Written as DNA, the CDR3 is TGCAGTCCAAAAGGGCCTCCCGGCCGCGAGCAGTACTTC.

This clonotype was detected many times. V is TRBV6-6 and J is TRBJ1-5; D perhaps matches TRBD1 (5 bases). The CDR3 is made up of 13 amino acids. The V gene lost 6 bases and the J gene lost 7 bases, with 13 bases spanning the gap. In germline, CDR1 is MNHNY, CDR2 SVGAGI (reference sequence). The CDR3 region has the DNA TGTGCCAGCAGAGGAACCGGGGACCAGCCCCAGCATTTT. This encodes CASRGTGDQPQHF.

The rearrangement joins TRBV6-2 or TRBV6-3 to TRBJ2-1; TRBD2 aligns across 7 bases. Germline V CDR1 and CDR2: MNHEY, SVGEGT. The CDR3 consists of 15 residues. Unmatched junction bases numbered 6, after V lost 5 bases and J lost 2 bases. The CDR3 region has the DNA TGTGCCAGCAGTCCAGCGGGGAGACCCTACAATGAGCAGTTCTTC. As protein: CASSPAGRPYNEQFF.

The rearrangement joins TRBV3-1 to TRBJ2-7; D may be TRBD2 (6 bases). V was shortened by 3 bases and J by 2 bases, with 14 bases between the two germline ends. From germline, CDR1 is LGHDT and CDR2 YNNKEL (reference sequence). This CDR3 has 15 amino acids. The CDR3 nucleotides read TGTGCCAGCAGCCACCCCACTAGCTCCCCCTACGAGCAGTACTTC. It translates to CASSHPTSSPYEQYF.

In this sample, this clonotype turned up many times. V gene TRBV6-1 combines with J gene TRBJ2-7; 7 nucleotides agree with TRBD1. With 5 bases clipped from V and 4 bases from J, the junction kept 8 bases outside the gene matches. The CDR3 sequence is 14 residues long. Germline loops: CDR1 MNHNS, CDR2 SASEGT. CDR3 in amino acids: CASSSRQGGYEQYV. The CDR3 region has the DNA TGTGCCAGCAGTTCCCGACAGGGTGGGTACGAGCAGTACGTC.

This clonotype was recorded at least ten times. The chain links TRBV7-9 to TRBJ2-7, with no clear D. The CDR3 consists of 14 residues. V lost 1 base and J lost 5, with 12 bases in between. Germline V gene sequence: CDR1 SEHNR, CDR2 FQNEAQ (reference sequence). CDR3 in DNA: TGTGCCAGCAGCTTAGACAGCACCCTCGACGAGCAGTACGTC. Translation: CASSLDSTLDEQYV.